The 22 T cell receptor beta chains listed next were all sequenced from one sample in a study of T cell repertoires in cytomegalovirus infection. TCRdb reprocessed the reads via MiXCR and lists one record per CDR3 protein. The sample carries about 360,000 distinct CDR3 sequences, over 15% recorded once. Sequenced sample: PBMCs. Receptor source: a human donor in good health (CMV status not recorded). Some clones in this sample may be carry-over from other donors' samples.

In its sample, this clonotype was seen a few times. The genes are TRBV20-1 and TRBJ2-7; D possibly corresponds to TRBD2 (6 bases). V was cut by 0 bases and J by 4 bases, with 10 bases left in between. The CDR3 totals 13 residues. Germline lookup yields CDR1 DFQATT and CDR2 SNEGSKA (reference sequence). This CDR3 reads CSARDPAGYEQYF. CDR3 in DNA: TGCAGTGCTAGAGACCCAGCGGGTTACGAGCAGTACTTC.

The genes are TRBV10-3 and TRBJ2-7; perhaps TRBD2 as D (6 bases). Per the germline V gene, CDR1 is ENHRY and CDR2 is SYGVKD. The CDR3 is 12 residues long. Trimming shortened V by 10 bases and J by 6 bases, and 16 bases separated the two germline ends. The CDR3 sequence: CATRQNSGEQYF. CDR3 nucleotide sequence: TGTGCCACCAGGCAGAATAGCGGCGAGCAGTACTTC.

J is TRBJ1-1 and V is TRBV29-1; D might be TRBD1 (5 bases). The CDR3 is 13 residues long. CDR1 and CDR2 from the germline V gene are SQVTM and ANQGSEA. Trimming removed 3 bases at V and 1 base at J, with 9 bases between. The chain's CDR3 is CSVERGRNTEAFF. DNA of the CDR3: TGCAGCGTTGAGAGGGGAAGGAACACTGAAGCTTTCTTT.

Regarding this clonotype: This clone may be a read error of a much larger clone one base away. The chain links TRBV27 to TRBJ1-2; D is perhaps TRBD1 (5 bases). Germline V gene lookup returns CDR1 MNHEY and CDR2 SMNVEV (reference sequence). The CDR3 length is 13 residues. The CDR3: CVSKPGDPYGYTF. The CDR3 bases are TGTGTCAGCAAGCCGGGGGACCCCTATGGCTACACCTTC.

This clonotype was detected ten times or more. The chain couples TRBV12-3 or TRBV12-4 to TRBJ2-1; D remains unclear. Trimming stripped 7 bases from V and 0 bases from J, with 10 bases between. This CDR3 comprises 14 residues. The DNA of the CDR3 is TGTGCCAGCAACCCCGCCTACTCCTACAATGAGCAGTTCTTC. Amino acids: CASNPAYSYNEQFF.

The chain has TRBV14 and TRBJ1-5; 9 bases are shared with TRBD1. The CDR3 runs to 15 residues. Germline V gene sequence: CDR1 SGHDN, CDR2 FVKESK. V was clipped by 3 bases and J by 0 bases; unmatched bases: 0. CDR3 coding DNA: TGTGCCAGCAGCCAGGGACAGGGTAGCAATCAGCCCCAGCATTTT. Translation gives CASSQGQGSNQPQHF.

There are a few counts of this clonotype. The rearrangement joins TRBV7-2 to TRBJ2-4; D ambiguous. The CDR3 spans 16 residues. Germline lookup yields CDR1 SGHTA and CDR2 FQGNSA. Trimming took off 5 bases at V and 8 bases at J, with 22 bases between the two ends. The CDR3 coding sequence is TGTGCCAGCAGCGCTGGGCCTTATTACGATGGGGACATTCAGTACTTC. Translated: CASSAGPYYDGDIQYF.

The CDR3 DNA sequence: TGTGCCAGCAGTTTAACTTTAGGGGGGCGCACAGATACGCAGTATTTT. Translation: CASSLTLGGRTDTQYF. V and J are TRBV28 and TRBJ2-3; tentatively, D is TRBD1 or TRBD2 (6 bases each). Trimming pared 2 bases from V and 1 base from J, leaving 13 bases between. CDR3 length: 16 amino acids. CDR1 and CDR2 (germline): MDHEN, SYDVKM.

This chain joins TRBV20-1 and TRBJ1-1, with a possible D match to TRBD1 (5 bases). The CDR3 has 14 residues. Germline assignment: CDR1 DFQATT and CDR2 SNEGSKA (reference sequence). Trimming cost V 2 bases and J 4 bases, with 14 bases left between them. DNA of the CDR3: TGCAGTGCTAGACCCCCGGGACGGGGCACTGAAGCTTTCTTT. It codes for CSARPPGRGTEAFF.

The chain has TRBV7-2 and TRBJ2-7; 7 nucleotides line up with TRBD1. V gave up 0 bases and J gave up 2 bases; unmatched junction bases: 7. The CDR3 is made up of 16 amino acids. Germline-derived CDR1 and CDR2 are SGHTA and FQGNSA. The chain's CDR3 is CASSLAGPGQTYEQYF. As DNA, the CDR3 is TGTGCCAGCAGCTTAGCAGGGCCGGGACAGACCTACGAGCAGTACTTC.

This clonotype was seen repeatedly, ten times or more. The chain has TRBV6-1 and TRBJ2-1; TRBD1 matches at 10 bases. V lost 4 bases, J lost 5 bases, and 5 bases stayed unmatched. Germline V gene data show CDR1 as MNHNS and CDR2 as SASEGT. This CDR3 comprises 15 residues. The CDR3 sequence is CASSGDRGLNNEQFF. CDR3 bases: TGTGCCAGCAGTGGCGACAGGGGGCTAAACAATGAGCAGTTCTTC.

The chain couples TRBV19 to TRBJ2-3; TRBD1 matches at 7 bases. The CDR3 spans 14 residues. V was pared by 6 bases and J by 0 bases, with 3 bases of the junction left unmatched. CDR1 and CDR2 (germline): LNHDA, SQIVND (reference sequence). The CDR3 sequence: CASRRDSSTDTQYF. The CDR3, as DNA: TGTGCCAGTAGAAGGGACAGTAGCACAGATACGCAGTATTTT. Filled out from reference TRBV19 and TRBJ2-3, the complete variable domain reads DGGITQSPKYLFRKEGQNVTLSCEQNLNHDAMYWYRQDPGQGLRLIYYSQIVNDFQKGDIAEGYSVSREKKESFPLTVTSAQKNPTAFYLCASRRDSSTDTQYFGPGTRLTVL.

The genes are TRBV6-6 and TRBJ2-1; either TRBD1 or TRBD2 may fit D (5 bases each). CDR1 and CDR2 (germline): MNHNY, SVGAGI (reference sequence). The CDR3 is 11 amino acids. Trimming pared 5 bases from V and 15 bases from J, leaving 14 bases between. This CDR3 reads CASSPGDVRFF. The CDR3, as DNA: TGTGCCAGCAGTCCCGGGGACGTTCGGTTCTTC.

V and J are TRBV6-1 and TRBJ1-2; D ambiguous. Germline CDR1 MNHNS, CDR2 SASEGT. This CDR3 region has 14 residues. V shed 7 bases and J shed 8 bases, with 20 bases lying between them. DNA of the CDR3: TGTGCCAGCACCGAAAGACCCGGGGTAGGAGGCTACACCTTC. Translation: CASTERPGVGGYTF.

Many counts were recorded for this clonotype. The genes are TRBV7-2 and TRBJ2-3; 8 bases align to TRBD1. This CDR3 is built from 14 residues. V was clipped by 4 bases and J by 6 bases; unmatched bases: 6. Germline V gene lookup returns CDR1 SGHTA and CDR2 FQGNSA. The CDR3 bases are TGTGCCAGCAGCTCAGGACAGGGTAGGGATACGCAGTATTTT. The encoded protein is CASSSGQGRDTQYF.

This clonotype came up once. The chain has TRBV2 and TRBJ2-1; D is perhaps TRBD1 or TRBD2 (5 bases each). The CDR3 is 15 residues long. From germline, CDR1 is SNHLY and CDR2 FYNNEI. The V end lost 6 bases, the J end lost 4 bases, and 16 bases lay between the germline ends. CDR3 residues: CASRENRRTYNEQFF. CDR3 nucleotide sequence: TGTGCCAGCAGAGAAAACCGGAGGACATACAATGAGCAGTTCTTC.

This clonotype was recorded a few times. This sequence joins TRBV4-1 and TRBJ2-5, with 16 positions matching TRBD2. Germline values: CDR1 MGHRA, CDR2 YSYEKL. The CDR3 is 16 residues long. With V trimmed by 3 bases and J by 5 bases, 3 bases remained unmatched. CDR3 nucleotides: TGCGCCAGCAGCCAGGGACTAGCGGGGGGGTGGGAGACCCAGTACTTC. It specifies CASSQGLAGGWETQYF.

In this sample, this clonotype turned up a few times. The V call is TRBV18, the J call TRBJ1-1, with D hard to call. V gave up 6 bases and J gave up 3 bases, with 11 bases separating them. The CDR3 has 13 amino acids. Germline V gene lookup returns CDR1 KGHSH and CDR2 LQKENI. The DNA of the CDR3 is TGTGCCAGCTCGCCCCGAAGTGACACTGAAGCTTTCTTT. It is translated as CASSPRSDTEAFF. Supplemented by reference TRBV18 and TRBJ1-1, the full variable domain reads NAGVMQNPRHLVRRRGQEARLRCSPMKGHSHVYWYRQLPEEGLKFMVYLQKENIIDESGMPKERFSAEFPKEGPSILRIQQVVRGDSAAYFCASSPRSDTEAFFGQGTRLTVV.

This clonotype was recorded many times. The genes are TRBV7-2 and TRBJ2-2; D gene unclear. Between the trimmed V and J ends, which lost 5 bases and 5 bases, there was a span of 12 bases. CDR3 length: 14 residues. Germline V CDR1 and CDR2: SGHTA, FQGNSA. CDR3 sequence reads: CASSTKVRTGELFF. In DNA, the CDR3 is TGTGCCAGCAGCACTAAAGTACGGACCGGGGAGCTGTTTTTT.

This clonotype was counted ten times or more. Sequence at one end of the junction differs from germline and may be a read error. The J gene is TRBJ1-2, the V gene TRBV7-2, with 7 positions matching TRBD1. Looked up from germline, CDR1 is SGHTA and CDR2 is FQGNSA. This CDR3 comprises 14 residues. Here the CDR3 reads CASSLATGNYGYTF. In DNA, the CDR3 is TGTGCCAGCAGCCTAGCGACAGGGAACTATGGCTACACCTTC.

This clonotype has a count of ten or more. V is TRBV7-2 and J is TRBJ2-3; no reliable D call. Trimming left V 5 bases short and J 6 bases short, with 18 bases between. Per germline, CDR1 SGHTA and CDR2 FQGNSA. This CDR3 is built from 15 residues. The CDR3 region has the DNA TGTGCCAGCAGCCAGAGTAGGGCCCTGTTCGATACGCAGTATTTT. This encodes CASSQSRALFDTQYF.

This clonotype was seen repeatedly, ten times or more. This chain uses TRBV7-2 with TRBJ1-1, with D tentatively TRBD1 (5 bases). CDR1 SGHTA and CDR2 FQGNSA come from the germline V gene. The CDR3 covers 15 residues. V lost 5 bases and J lost 5, with 18 bases in between. In DNA, the CDR3 is TGTGCCAGCAGCCGAGGCGTAGGGACGGCGACTGAAGCTTTCTTT. Amino acids: CASSRGVGTATEAFF.